This TCR beta chain appears in the sequencing data of a study of shared clonotypes between healthy human individuals. As defined, naive CD8 cells were CD45RO-negative and positively selected for CCR7, with terminally differentiated effector memory CD45RA+ cells excluded. TCRdb keeps only in-frame clones here, not all; method: immunoSEQ multiplex PCR. The table shows around 640,000 clones, with 90% to 97% occurring only once. The length of the CDR3 is 14 residues. CDR1 and CDR2 (germline): MNHEY, SVGAGI. The sequenced sample was naive CD8+ T cells sorted from blood. The receptor comes from a woman between 25 and 40 years old in good health. This rearrangement joins TRBV6-5 to TRBJ2-5, with D possibly matching TRBD2 (5 bases). TRBJ2-7 matches the DNA end more closely, so the J call is doubtful. DNA for the CDR3: TGTGCCACCACGATGCTAGCACGGGGCTACGAGCAGTACTTC. Translated: CATTMLARGYEQYF.